These T cell receptor beta chains were read from a single sample in a study of cytomegalovirus exposure and HLA in healthy donors. TCRdb's table, derived via immunoSEQ multiplex PCR, lists solely in-frame clones and lacks some. The sample contains around 130,000 clones, roughly four fifths of which appear only once. The sample consisted of PBMCs. These TCRs come from a woman aged 40 to 50 in good health and CMV-seropositive. Both conserved end residues are part of each CDR3. A D gene is named only where the DNA matches it firmly. Expanded clones are given a class, and other clones once, few, many or no size at all.

>TRBJ2-3|TRBD2|few|TRBV25-1
TGTGCCAGCTACGGCGCTAGCGGGGGGATCGCAGATACGCAGTATTTT
CASYGASGGIADTQYF
>TRBJ2-4|.|.|TRBV11-1
TGTGCCAGCAGCTTCGGTGGAGTCGCCAAAAACATTCAGTACTTC
CASSFGGVAKNIQYF
>TRBJ1-2|TRBD1|.|TRBV6-1
TGTGCCAGCAGTGAGGAAGAGACAGGGATTTATCGTGGCTACACCTTC
CASSEEETGIYRGYTF
>TRBJ2-7|TRBD1|.|TRBV4-3
TGCGCCAGCAGCCAAGGATTCCAGGGGGCTTGGGAGCAGTACTTC
CASSQGFQGAWEQYF
>TRBJ2-1|TRBD2|few|TRBV10-3
TGTGCCATCAGTGCCGGCCCTGGGAGGGTCAATGAGCAGTTCTTC
CAISAGPGRVNEQFF
>TRBJ2-1|TRBD2|.|TRBV5-1
TGCGCCAGCAGTGGTGGGACTAGCGGGTTTGAGCAGTTCTTC
CASSGGTSGFEQFF
>TRBJ1-3|TRBD1|.|TRBV9
TGTGCCAGCAGCCCCAGACAGGGCAACTCTGGAAACACCATATATTTT
CASSPRQGNSGNTIYF
>TRBJ2-1|TRBD2|.|TRBV9
TGTGCCTCTACCGGGACTAGCGGGAGAGGTGAGCAGTTCTTC
CASTGTSGRGEQFF
>TRBJ2-5|.|few|TRBV2
TGTGCCAGCAGTGCAGGGGATGGAAAGATGGAGACCCAGTACTTC
CASSAGDGKMETQYF
>TRBJ1-6|.|.|TRBV23-1
TGCGCCAGCAGTCAAACGGAGCCTACTAATTCACCCCTCCACTTT
CASSQTEPTNSPLHF
>TRBJ2-1|.|once|TRBV13
TGTGCCAGCAGCTTAATTCCCGGTCGGGGAGGATACAATGAGCAGTTCTTC
CASSLIPGRGGYNEQFF
>TRBJ2-5|TRBD2|few|TRBV5-1
TGCGCCAGCAGCTTCGGACTAGCGGGGGGGCGAGAGACCCAGTACTTC
CASSFGLAGGRETQYF
>TRBJ2-2|.|.|TRBV5-1
TGCGCCAGCAGCTTGGGGGGCATAGACGAAAACACCGGGGAGCTGTTTTTT
CASSLGGIDENTGELFF
>TRBJ2-7|.|.|TRBV7-2
TGTGCCAGCAGCTCAGTCCCCTCCTACGAGCAGTACTTC
CASSSVPSYEQYF
>TRBJ1-2|TRBD1|few|TRBV4-2
TGTGCCAGCAGCCCCGGGACAGATAACTATGGCTACACCTTC
CASSPGTDNYGYTF
>TRBJ2-7|TRBD1|.|TRBV13
TGTGCCAGCAGTCGGGGGGACAGGGGATCGTACGAGCAGTACTTC
CASSRGDRGSYEQYF
>TRBJ1-4|.|.|TRBV12-1
TGTGCCAGCAGCTTTGAGCCGGGACAGGGGTGGCCTAATGAAAAACTGTTTTTT
CASSFEPGQGWPNEKLFF
>TRBJ2-1|TRBD2|.|TRBV9
TGTGCCAGCAGCGTAACTAGCGGGGTCAACTACAATGAGCAGTTCTTC
CASSVTSGVNYNEQFF
>TRBJ1-4|TRBD1|.|TRBV19
TGTGCCAGTACCCCACACTCGATGGGGACAGGGCATGAAAAACTGTTTTTT
CASTPHSMGTGHEKLFF
>TRBJ1-5|.|few|TRBV11-2
TGTGCCAGCAGCTTAATCGTAGATCAGCCCCAGCATTTT
CASSLIVDQPQHF
>TRBJ1-5|TRBD1|.|TRBV4-2
TGTGCCAGCAGCCAAGGGGATACAGGGGGCAATCAGCCCCAGCATTTT
CASSQGDTGGNQPQHF
>TRBJ2-1|TRBD1|.|TRBV6-5
TGTGCCAGCAGAAAAGACAGGGGTGCAATCGGCGAGCAGTTCTTC
CASRKDRGAIGEQFF